This T cell receptor beta chain was captured in a study of shared clonotypes between healthy human individuals. TCRdb keeps only in-frame clones here, not all; method: immunoSEQ multiplex PCR. The table shows around 430,000 clones, with roughly three quarters occurring only once. A single count supports this clone. Every donor, a Caucasian adult, lived in Nashville, Tennessee. Germline assignment: CDR1 LNHDA and CDR2 SQIVND (reference sequence). CDR3 length equals 14 residues. V was pared by 3 bases and J by 4 bases, with 10 bases between. This sequence was found in a woman in her 40s in good health. Some clones in this sample may be carry-over from other donors' samples. Sequenced sample: PBMCs. The chain combines TRBV19 with TRBJ1-5, with a weak D call TRBD1 (5 bases). The CDR3 loop reads CASSIGGANQPQHF. CDR3 sequence (DNA): TGTGCCAGTAGTATCGGGGGAGCTAATCAGCCCCAGCATTTT.